These 19 T cell receptor beta chains came from one sample sequenced in a study of beta chain features in type 1 diabetes. Isolated RNA was reverse transcribed in full, so expressed TCRB transcripts were sequenced. TCRdb's copy holds only in-frame clones and misses some; the assay was immunoSEQ multiplex PCR. Among approximately 470,000 clones listed, approximately 30% were seen once. The specimen was naive CD4+ T cells from blood. Receptor source: a young man in good health.

This clone appeared a few times. The rearrangement links TRBV7-8 to TRBJ2-5; D uncertain. The CDR3 has 13 residues. The germline V gene encodes CDR1 SGHVS and CDR2 FQNEAQ. Trimming took 5 bases from V and 2 from J, leaving 9 bases between them. CDR3 region: CASSPDAQETQYF. In DNA form, the CDR3 reads TGTGCCAGCAGCCCAGACGCACAAGAGACCCAGTACTTC.

This chain uses TRBV6-1 with TRBJ2-3; D is undetermined. The V gene's germline CDR1 is MNHNS and CDR2 SASEGT. The V end was cut by 0 bases, the J end by 6 bases, with 13 bases between. This CDR3 has 15 amino acids. CDR3 region: CASSEASGLGDTQYF. The CDR3 coding sequence is TGTGCCAGCAGTGAAGCCTCCGGCCTCGGGGATACGCAGTATTTT.

The chain employs TRBV29-1 and TRBJ2-1; no reliable D call. The CDR3 length is 14 residues. Between the trimmed V and J ends, which lost 0 bases and 9 bases, there was a span of 15 bases. Germline V gene data show CDR1 as SQVTM and CDR2 as ANQGSEA. The CDR3 sequence is CSVEEWPPSGEQFF. The CDR3 bases are TGCAGCGTTGAAGAATGGCCCCCTAGTGGTGAGCAGTTCTTC.

The CDR3 bases are TGCGCCAGCAGCCGCCCAGGGGGCATAGAGACCCAGTACTTC. It yields the protein CASSRPGGIETQYF. The chain links TRBV5-1 to TRBJ2-5; 8 positions match TRBD1. The junction had 6 bases not matched to a gene; V was cut back by 4 bases and J by 4 bases. The length of the CDR3 is 14 residues. The germline V gene has CDR1 SGHRS and CDR2 YFSETQ.

This clone occurred a few times. The chain employs TRBV6-5 and TRBJ2-7; possibly TRBD2 for D (6 bases). The CDR3 covers 12 residues. The germline V and J ends were trimmed by 6 bases and 3 bases, with 9 bases remaining between them. CDR1 and CDR2 (germline): MNHEY, SVGAGI. Here the CDR3 DNA reads TGTGCCAGCAGCGGGAGAGGCTACGAGCAGTACTTC. This encodes CASSGRGYEQYF.

This clone was detected a few times. The rearrangement uses TRBV7-2 and TRBJ2-3, with D maybe TRBD2 (5 bases). V was cut by 3 bases and J by 2 bases, with 9 bases left in between. Looked up from germline, CDR1 is SGHTA and CDR2 is FQGNSA. This CDR3 has 14 amino acids. For the CDR3, the DNA is TGTGCCAGCAGCTTCCGAGGGAACACAGATACGCAGTATTTT. Translating gives CASSFRGNTDTQYF.

The chain uses TRBV13 and TRBJ2-7; TRBD1 or TRBD2 may be the D gene (5 bases each). V gave up 6 bases and J gave up 1 base, with 13 bases separating them. This CDR3 spans 14 amino acids. Germline lookup yields CDR1 PRHDT and CDR2 FYEKMQ (reference sequence). The CDR3 loop reads CASSTAGSSYEQYF. The CDR3 coding sequence is TGTGCCAGCAGTACGGCAGGGAGTTCCTACGAGCAGTACTTC. The whole variable domain, remainder taken from reference TRBV13 and TRBJ2-7, is AAGVIQSPRHLIKEKRETATLKCYPIPRHDTVYWYQQGPGQDPQFLISFYEKMQSDKGSIPDRFSAQQFSDYHSELNMSSLELGDSALYFCASSTAGSSYEQYFGPGTRLTVT.

This clone came up a few times. The rearrangement links TRBV9 to TRBJ2-7; D is possibly TRBD2 (5 bases). V gave up 1 base and J gave up 11 bases, with 19 bases separating them. The germline CDR1 and CDR2 sequences are SGDLS and YYNGEE. The CDR3 contains 14 residues. The CDR3 loop is CASSVSGIQEPEYF. CDR3 nucleotides: TGTGCCAGCAGCGTATCCGGGATTCAAGAACCCGAGTACTTC.

The rearrangement links TRBV18 to TRBJ2-7; possibly TRBD1 for D (6 bases). Germline V lookup: CDR1 KGHSH, CDR2 LQKENI. The CDR3 is 16 amino acids. Trimming cost V 2 bases and J 3 bases, with 17 bases left between them. In DNA, the CDR3 is TGTGCCAGCTCACCAGGGCTCGAGGGGGTCAACTACGAGCAGTACTTC. It codes for CASSPGLEGVNYEQYF.

This clone turned up a few times. Other DNA sequences within the sample encode an identical CDR3. The chain has TRBV7-2 and TRBJ2-7; 8 nucleotides match TRBD1. CDR1 is SGHTA, CDR2 FQGNSA, per germline. This CDR3 is 15 amino acids long. V gave up 5 bases and J gave up 2 bases; unmatched junction bases: 8. CDR3 loop: CASSPDRGAPYEQYF. The CDR3 coding sequence is TGTGCCAGCAGCCCCGACAGGGGTGCACCCTACGAGCAGTACTTC.

This clone was recorded a few times. The chain uses TRBV15 and TRBJ1-2; the match to TRBD1 covers 7 bases. Germline V gives CDR1 LNHNV, CDR2 YYDKDF (reference sequence). The junction had 5 bases not matched to a gene; V was cut back by 4 bases and J by 3 bases. This CDR3 is built from 14 residues. In DNA, the CDR3 is TGTGCCACCAGCACAGCGGACAGGCACTATGGCTACACCTTC. Encoded protein: CATSTADRHYGYTF.

This clone was seen only a few times. This chain uses TRBV20-1 with TRBJ2-7, with D tentatively TRBD2 (6 bases). The CDR3 consists of 10 residues. Germline CDR1 is DFQATT and CDR2 is SNEGSKA (reference sequence). V gave up 3 bases and J gave up 9 bases, with 9 bases separating them. The CDR3, as DNA: TGCAGTGCTAGCCGGGAGCGGCAGTACTTC. Residues: CSASRERQYF.

There are a few counts of this clone. V usage is TRBV7-2 and J usage is TRBJ2-1; D ambiguous. CDR1 and CDR2 from the germline V gene are SGHTA and FQGNSA. V was clipped by 2 bases and J by 0 bases, with 5 bases between them. This CDR3 comprises 14 residues. The CDR3 loop is CASSLRSSYNEQFF. The CDR3 DNA sequence: TGTGCCAGCAGCTTACGCAGCTCCTACAATGAGCAGTTCTTC.

The chain couples TRBV7-2 to TRBJ2-1, with D maybe TRBD2 (8 bases). Deletions cut 5 bases from V and 8 bases from J, with 19 bases between. CDR3 length equals 15 residues. Germline CDR1 SGHTA, CDR2 FQGNSA. Here the CDR3 reads CASSPGTRGHDEQFF. In DNA, the CDR3 is TGTGCCAGCAGCCCCGGGACTAGGGGGCACGATGAGCAGTTCTTC.

The table lists this clone with a few counts. V gene TRBV7-2 combines with J gene TRBJ2-1; 9 nucleotides line up with TRBD2. The CDR3 covers 15 residues. Germline V CDR1 and CDR2: SGHTA, FQGNSA. Germline trimming cut 2 bases from V and 10 bases from J; bases unmatched to any gene: 9. CDR3 DNA: TGTGCCAGCAGCTTACTTCTTAGCGGGAGTCGGGAGCAGTTCTTC. Translated, it gives CASSLLLSGSREQFF.

The chain joins TRBV5-1 to TRBJ2-5; 9 bases fit TRBD1. CDR1 is SGHRS and CDR2 is YFSETQ in the germline V gene. The CDR3 loop spans 14 amino acids. With 4 bases clipped from V and 2 bases from J, the junction kept 3 bases outside the gene matches. The CDR3 nucleotides read TGCGCCAGCAGCCGGGACAGGGCACAAGAGACCCAGTACTTC. Residues: CASSRDRAQETQYF.

J is TRBJ2-3 and V is TRBV18, with 8 bases fitting TRBD2. V shed 1 base, J shed 2 bases, and the junction held 5 bases outside the gene matches. This CDR3 contains 16 residues. From germline, CDR1 is KGHSH and CDR2 LQKENI. As DNA, the CDR3 is TGTGCCAGCTCACCACAACTAGCGGCCCACACAGATACGCAGTATTTT. It translates to CASSPQLAAHTDTQYF.

This clone showed up just a few times. V usage is TRBV5-1 and J usage is TRBJ2-1; a possible D gene is TRBD1 (6 bases). This CDR3 spans 16 amino acids. Germline values: CDR1 SGHRS, CDR2 YFSETQ. The V and J ends lost 0 bases and 3 bases respectively, with 13 bases between them. The CDR3 spells CASSLAAGQLYNEQFF. The CDR3 DNA is TGCGCCAGCAGCTTGGCCGCAGGACAGCTCTACAATGAGCAGTTCTTC.

The gene calls are TRBV9 and TRBJ2-6, with a weak D call TRBD1 (6 bases). Trimming left V 3 bases short and J 5 bases short, with 21 bases between. This CDR3 region has 18 residues. Germline CDR1 and CDR2: SGDLS and YYNGEE. The CDR3 nucleotides are TGTGCCAGCAGCGCCCGGACAGAATCTGCAGCTTGGGCCAACGTCCTGACTTTC. Amino acids: CASSARTESAAWANVLTF.